This T cell receptor beta chain is from a study of cytomegalovirus exposure and HLA in healthy donors. Study-level background: A data release that came early held roughly 85 million unique TCRs from HLA-typed donors. Whole-study findings and limits: In a later analysis, parvovirus B19, influenza, CMV and Epstein-Barr virus appeared linked to several top co-occurrence clusters.

Per germline, CDR1 LNHDA and CDR2 SQIVND (reference sequence). CDR3 size: 13 residues. Trimming removed 4 bases at V and 2 bases at J, with 9 bases between. 13 Jbeta primers and 60 Vbeta primers were used for the PCR. This table comes from immunoSEQ multiplex PCR, and its TCRdb copy is limited to in-frame clones, with some not included. The listing records under 85,000 clones. With regard to this clone: The antigen remains unidentified.

The clonotype was recovered from a boy between 10 and 17 years old in good health and CMV-seronegative. Sequences were obtained from PBMCs. The chain employs TRBV19 and TRBJ2-7; the D gene is possibly TRBD1 (6 bases). The CDR3 region has the DNA TGTGCCAGTAGTACCGACAGGACCTACGAGCAGTACTTC. It translates to CASSTDRTYEQYF. Based on the CDR3 plus reference TRBV19 and TRBJ2-7, the full variable domain is DGGITQSPKYLFRKEGQNVTLSCEQNLNHDAMYWYRQDPGQGLRLIYYSQIVNDFQKGDIAEGYSVSREKKESFPLTVTSAQKNPTAFYLCASSTDRTYEQYFGPGTRLTVT.